This entry concerns a single T cell receptor beta chain. Germline values: CDR1 SNHLY, CDR2 FYNNEI. Deletions cut 9 bases from V and 3 bases from J, with 11 bases between. The CDR3 has 12 amino acids. The record originates from a study of blood T cell repertoires in COVID-19. About the research overall: Material from acute and convalescent COVID-19 was sourced from the United States, Italy and Spain. The cDNA or gDNA used as material had been derived from T cells, B-cell-depleted T cells, or PBMCs.

As originally analysed: Reference gene primer amplification gave nucleated cell count estimates. TCRdb's table, derived via immunoSEQ multiplex PCR, lists solely in-frame clones and lacks some. V and J calls and clone size are copied from that table; D and trimming were computed from the DNA. This table has a few hundred thousand clones, 85% appearing once. Sequenced sample: peripheral blood. The rearrangement links TRBV2 to TRBJ1-1; maybe TRBD1 (5 bases). The TCR comes from a woman younger than 30 with acute or convalescent COVID-19. The CDR3 region is CARTVRDTEAFF. The CDR3, as DNA: TGTGCCAGGACAGTAAGGGACACTGAAGCTTTCTTT.